This T cell receptor (beta chain) was recovered during a study of T cell responses to AZD1222 COVID-19 vaccine. General study points: Spike-wide coverage was observed for vaccine-associated CD4 TCRs, with dominant responses at 160-218 and 743-854.

Some clones are missing from TCRdb's copy, which holds only in-frame ones; the method was immunoSEQ multiplex PCR. The table shows more than 90,000 clones, with 88% occurring only once. Pooling was applied to second doses at about 4 or about 12 weeks. Trimming pared 3 bases from V and 6 bases from J, leaving 8 bases between. The CDR3 has 11 amino acids. Germline CDR1 reads GTSNPN; CDR2 reads SVGIG (reference sequence). Concerning this clone: The antigen remains undetermined.

This sequence joins TRBV30 and TRBJ1-2; no firm D call. Sample: peripheral blood, taken 28 days after the second AZD1222 dose. The sequence was obtained from an adult who received the AZD1222 COVID-19 vaccine. The CDR3 reads CAWSHHHGYTF. In nucleotides, the CDR3 is TGTGCCTGGAGCCATCACCATGGCTACACCTTC.